The sequence of this TCR beta chain was determined in a study of cytomegalovirus exposure and HLA in healthy donors. Study-wide findings and caveats: Sequencing artifact likely explains a cluster of highly shared sequence variants. Reportedly, cytomegalovirus status was diagnosed with high sensitivity and specificity.

Of note for this clone: Its antigen remains unknown.

PCR involved 60 Vbeta and 13 Jbeta primers. TCRdb's copy holds only in-frame clones and misses some; the assay was immunoSEQ multiplex PCR. Of over 150,000 clones in the sample, around 86% were seen once. Specimen: PBMCs. This sequence originates from a girl aged 2 to 9 in good health and CMV-seropositive.

The CDR3 nucleotides are TGTGCCTGGAGTGCTCGGGGGGCCCAGCCCCAGCATTTT. Its protein product is CAWSARGAQPQHF. J is TRBJ1-5 and V is TRBV30; maybe TRBD1 (6 bases). This CDR3 has 13 residues. The ends were cut back, 1 base at V and 7 bases at J, with 11 bases in the middle. Germline values: CDR1 GTSNPN, CDR2 SVGIG (reference sequence).